Shown below are 11 T cell receptor beta chains from a single sample sequenced in a study of T cell repertoires in cytomegalovirus infection. TCRdb independently ran MiXCR on the reads; one entry per CDR3 protein. The sample includes more than 650,000 distinct CDR3 sequences, about 40% of them seen just once. Sequencing was performed on PBMCs. The receptors were gathered from a human donor in good health (CMV status not recorded). Some clones in this sample may be carry-over from other donors' samples.

The chain links TRBV5-1 to TRBJ1-1; the D is unclear. The CDR3 has 12 residues. Trimming took 1 base from V and 9 from J, leaving 10 bases between them. CDR1 is SGHRS, CDR2 YFSETQ, per germline. The CDR3 DNA is TGCGCCAGCAGCTTGTCGCAGTCGCAAGCTTTCTTT. Its protein is CASSLSQSQAFF.

The genes are TRBV28 and TRBJ2-3, with TRBD1 matching over 8 bases. The CDR3 length is 16 residues. Germline V gene lookup returns CDR1 MDHEN and CDR2 SYDVKM. With V trimmed by 4 bases and J by 9 bases, 15 bases remained unmatched. CDR3 region: CASSSTGQERVGTQYF. In DNA, the CDR3 is TGTGCCAGCAGTTCAACGGGACAGGAACGGGTTGGGACGCAGTATTTT.

Notes on this clonotype: At one end the junction does not follow the germline gene, possibly because of a read error. The rearrangement uses TRBV28 and TRBJ2-4, with 9 nucleotides matching TRBD2. Germline values: CDR1 MDHEN, CDR2 SYDVKM. CDR3 size: 17 residues. This CDR3 is CARSPQGTSRAKNIQYF. The CDR3 nucleotides are TGTGCCCGCAGTCCGCAGGGGACTAGCCGAGCCAAAAACATTCAGTACTTC.

This clonotype was counted only a few times. This rearrangement joins TRBV28 to TRBJ2-7; either TRBD1 or TRBD2 may fit D (5 bases each). Per the germline V gene, CDR1 is MDHEN and CDR2 is SYDVKM. The V end was cut by 7 bases, the J end by 0 bases, with 19 bases between. This CDR3 contains 16 residues. In nucleotides, the CDR3 is TGTGCCAGCAATACGGGACGGAGAGCGGACTCCTACGAGCAGTACTTC. Amino acids: CASNTGRRADSYEQYF.

The table lists this clonotype with a count of one. The gene calls are TRBV29-1 and TRBJ2-5; D ambiguous. CDR1 and CDR2 from the germline V gene are SQVTM and ANQGSEA. CDR3 length equals 12 residues. Trimming left V 3 bases short and J 4 bases short, with 9 bases between. Here the CDR3 DNA reads TGCAGCGTTGAGCCAGGCGGAGAGACCCAGTACTTC. This sequence encodes CSVEPGGETQYF.

The chain recombines TRBV6-5 with TRBJ2-2, with a weak D call TRBD1 (7 bases). The length of the CDR3 is 15 residues. Germline V gene lookup returns CDR1 MNHEY and CDR2 SVGAGI. With 6 bases removed from V and 8 bases from J, the gap between germline ends came to 19 bases. In DNA, the CDR3 is TGTGCCAGCAGATACGGGGGACAGCGATTGGGGGAGCTGTTTTTT. Translation gives CASRYGGQRLGELFF.

The V and J genes are TRBV11-3 and TRBJ2-1, with D hard to call. CDR3 length equals 12 residues. Trimming took 0 bases from V and 10 from J, leaving 7 bases between them. Per the germline V gene, CDR1 is SGHNT and CDR2 is YENEEA. This CDR3 reads CASSLDSVEQFF. Here the CDR3 DNA reads TGTGCCAGCAGCTTAGACTCCGTAGAGCAGTTCTTC.

As to this clonotype: A read error may be the cause here, since a much bigger clone is one base away. The chain links TRBV7-2 to TRBJ1-6; D call uncertain. V was shortened by 2 bases and J by 6 bases, with 11 bases between the two germline ends. Germline values: CDR1 SGHTA, CDR2 FQGNSA. The CDR3 spans 15 residues. The CDR3 region has the DNA TGTGCCAGCAGCTTAAGGACGTGGATTAATTCACCCCTCCACTTT. This sequence encodes CASSLRTWINSPLHF.

This chain connects TRBV28 to TRBJ1-1; D uncertain. This CDR3 comprises 15 residues. Germline CDR1 and CDR2: MDHEN and SYDVKM. Between the trimmed V and J ends, which lost 6 bases and 0 bases, there was a span of 14 bases. The CDR3 DNA follows: TGTGCCAGCAGCCCGGGAGCCCCTTTGAACACTGAAGCTTTCTTT. This gives the protein CASSPGAPLNTEAFF.

This clonotype showed up many times. This rearrangement joins TRBV7-6 to TRBJ2-2; the D gene is possibly TRBD2 (5 bases). Between the trimmed V and J ends, which lost 4 bases and 5 bases, there was a span of 8 bases. From germline, CDR1 is SGHVS and CDR2 FNYEAQ. The CDR3 spans 13 residues. DNA for the CDR3: TGTGCCAGCAGCTCGCTAGCAACCGGGGAGCTGTTTTTT. Encoded protein: CASSSLATGELFF.

This chain joins TRBV19 and TRBJ1-4; 9 bases align to TRBD1. This CDR3 has 15 amino acids. V shed 5 bases, J shed 14 bases, and the junction held 15 bases outside the gene matches. Germline lookup yields CDR1 LNHDA and CDR2 SQIVND (reference sequence). The CDR3 nucleotides are TGTGCCAGTAGTCCAACCGGGGACAGGGAACTTCAGCTGTTTTTT. It yields the protein CASSPTGDRELQLFF.